Listed here are 26 T cell receptor beta chains from one sample, sequenced in a study of CD8 T cells in ankylosing spondylitis. Whole-study findings and limits: A motif of roughly 8 highly homologous TCR beta variants was seen as apparently characteristic of ankylosing spondylitis blood.

Each CDR3 protein gets one entry after TCRdb re-called the 5' RACE reads with MiXCR. Of approximately 400,000 distinct CDR3 sequences in the sample, approximately 26% were seen once. For these TCRs, the target antigens are not known. Sequencing was carried out using blood, either unsorted or a sorted T cell fraction (not recorded which). Receptors were obtained from a male donor with ankylosing spondylitis.

V is TRBV24-1 and J is TRBJ2-1; 11 nucleotides agree with TRBD2. The CDR3 is 19 residues long. Trimming removed 4 bases from V and 1 base from J; junction bases left unmatched: 11. The germline CDR1 and CDR2 sequences are KGHDR and SFDVKD. In DNA form, the CDR3 reads TGTGCCACCAGTGACAAACTAGCGGGAGAAGGGGGGTCCTACAATGAGCAGTTCTTC. Translation: CATSDKLAGEGGSYNEQFF.

This clonotype showed up just a few times. The chain is built from TRBV7-2 and TRBJ2-3; D is ambiguous. CDR3 length: 12 residues. Trimming removed 3 bases at V and 4 bases at J, with 5 bases between. Germline CDR1 is SGHTA and CDR2 is FQGNSA. The CDR3: CASSFSSDTQYF. CDR3 nucleotides: TGTGCCAGCAGCTTTAGTTCAGATACGCAGTATTTT.

The CDR3 sequence is CASSPAGGGSYEQYF. CDR3 in DNA: TGTGCCAGCAGCCCCGCGGGGGGGGGCTCCTACGAGCAGTACTTC. The V call is TRBV5-5, the J call TRBJ2-7, with 9 bases that match TRBD2. This CDR3 region has 15 residues. The trim removed 4 bases at V and 0 bases at J, leaving 5 bases unmatched. In germline, CDR1 is SGHKS, CDR2 YYEKEE (reference sequence).

This chain joins TRBV12-3 or TRBV12-4 and TRBJ2-3; 12 bases are a match to TRBD2. The CDR3 has 16 residues. The V gene end was trimmed by 2 bases and the J gene end by 5 bases; junction bases not matched to a gene: 5. The CDR3 is CASSLRLAGVIDTQYF. DNA of the CDR3: TGTGCCAGCAGTTTACGACTAGCGGGAGTCATAGATACGCAGTATTTT.

CDR3 sequence: CASSWGGTTDTQYF. For the CDR3, the DNA is TGTGCCAGCAGCTGGGGAGGGACCACAGATACGCAGTATTTT. This chain connects TRBV7-2 to TRBJ2-3; TRBD2 agrees at 7 bases. CDR1 SGHTA and CDR2 FQGNSA come from the germline V gene. V dropped 4 bases and J dropped 2; count of bases not matched to a gene: 3. The CDR3 spans 14 residues.

This clonotype was observed a few times. CDR3 region: CSARDEASGDNEQFF. The CDR3 nucleotides are TGCAGTGCTAGAGATGAAGCTAGCGGAGACAATGAGCAGTTCTTC. V is TRBV20-1 and J is TRBJ2-1; 7 bases line up with TRBD2. CDR1 is DFQATT, CDR2 SNEGSKA, per germline (reference sequence). This CDR3 is 15 amino acids long. Trimming removed 0 bases from V and 5 bases from J; junction bases left unmatched: 7.

V gene TRBV7-2 combines with J gene TRBJ2-3; D is undetermined. CDR1 and CDR2 from the germline V gene are SGHTA and FQGNSA. Trimming took 2 bases from V and 2 from J, leaving 8 bases between them. CDR3 length: 14 amino acids. The DNA of the CDR3 is TGTGCCAGCAGCTTAACCGGTCACACAGATACGCAGTATTTT. This encodes CASSLTGHTDTQYF.

V and J are TRBV20-1 and TRBJ1-6, with 7 bases matching TRBD1. Looked up from germline, CDR1 is DFQATT and CDR2 is SNEGSKA (reference sequence). The CDR3 contains 13 residues. Unmatched junction bases numbered 6, after V lost 3 bases and J lost 10 bases. The CDR3 here is CSASDRVASPLHF. The CDR3 nucleotides are TGCAGTGCTAGTGACAGGGTAGCCTCACCCCTCCACTTT.

The chain combines TRBV3-1 with TRBJ2-7; D is uncertain. Germline V CDR1 and CDR2: LGHDT, YNNKEL (reference sequence). V gave up 4 bases and J gave up 3 bases, with 10 bases separating them. CDR3 size: 13 residues. The chain's CDR3 is CASSPLTGYEQYF. DNA for the CDR3: TGTGCCAGCAGCCCCTTAACTGGCTACGAGCAGTACTTC.

This clonotype was seen only a few times. The chain recombines TRBV5-1 with TRBJ2-2; tentatively, D is TRBD2 (6 bases). This CDR3 region has 16 residues. Germline-derived CDR1 and CDR2 are SGHRS and YFSETQ. Trimming took 6 bases from V and 1 from J, leaving 16 bases between them. The CDR3 region has the DNA TGCGCCAGCACCCTGAATTACGGGGGGAACACCGGGGAGCTGTTTTTT. The encoded protein is CASTLNYGGNTGELFF.

This clonotype has a handful of counts. This chain joins TRBV29-1 and TRBJ2-5; D ambiguous. Looked up from germline, CDR1 is SQVTM and CDR2 is ANQGSEA. There are 11 residues in the CDR3. The V end lost 4 bases, the J end lost 1 base, and 4 bases lay between the germline ends. The CDR3 spells CSVGTQETQYF. CDR3 sequence (DNA): TGCAGCGTTGGCACCCAAGAGACCCAGTACTTC.

This clonotype was counted a few times. This chain links TRBV7-9 with TRBJ1-5; D gene uncertain. V lost 5 bases and J 4 bases, leaving 6 bases between the germline ends. The germline V gene encodes CDR1 SEHNR and CDR2 FQNEAQ (reference sequence). The CDR3 totals 12 residues. CDR3 region: CASSNRNQPQHF. Written as DNA, the CDR3 is TGTGCCAGCAGCAACAGAAATCAGCCCCAGCATTTT.

This sequence joins TRBV11-3 and TRBJ2-1; 8 positions match TRBD2. Germline V gene sequence: CDR1 SGHNT, CDR2 YENEEA. With V trimmed by 5 bases and J by 8 bases, 14 bases remained unmatched. CDR3 length: 16 residues. CDR3 bases: TGTGCCAGCAGCCGTAGGGGAGGGAGCGGGAGAGATGAGCAGTTCTTC. Its translation is CASSRRGGSGRDEQFF.

This sequence joins TRBV5-6 and TRBJ1-6; TRBD1 agrees at 7 bases. With V trimmed by 6 bases and J by 9 bases, 15 bases remained unmatched. Per germline, CDR1 SGHDT and CDR2 YYEEEE. The CDR3 sequence is 16 residues long. The CDR3 spells CASTVLLTGQVSPLHF. The CDR3 DNA reads TGTGCCAGCACCGTTCTTTTGACAGGGCAAGTTTCACCCCTCCACTTT.

In this sample, this clonotype turned up a few times. The J gene is TRBJ2-4, the V gene TRBV15, with a weak D call TRBD2 (6 bases). Trimming removed 6 bases from V and 7 bases from J, with 13 bases in between. Per the germline V gene, CDR1 is LNHNV and CDR2 is YYDKDF (reference sequence). CDR3 length: 13 amino acids. In DNA, the CDR3 is TGTGCCACCAGGGGTTCGGGAGCCAACATTCAGTACTTC. This sequence encodes CATRGSGANIQYF.

This chain joins TRBV3-1 and TRBJ1-1, with 9 bases that match TRBD1. Germline CDR1 LGHDT, CDR2 YNNKEL (reference sequence). The CDR3 runs to 13 residues. The trim removed 7 bases at V and 6 bases at J, leaving 6 bases unmatched. CDR3 in amino acids: CASKGQGWAEAFF. CDR3 sequence (DNA): TGTGCCAGCAAGGGACAGGGTTGGGCTGAAGCTTTCTTT.

The chain uses TRBV20-1 and TRBJ1-1; possibly TRBD1 for D (5 bases). Germline V gene lookup returns CDR1 DFQATT and CDR2 SNEGSKA (reference sequence). This CDR3 comprises 15 residues. The V and J ends lost 0 bases and 6 bases respectively, with 17 bases between them. The CDR3 reads CSARDFGTRSAEAFF. The CDR3 coding sequence is TGCAGTGCTAGAGATTTCGGGACCCGTAGCGCTGAAGCTTTCTTT.

The V call is TRBV24-1, the J call TRBJ2-3, with D hard to call. The CDR3 runs to 15 residues. The germline gives CDR1 KGHDR, CDR2 SFDVKD. The V and J ends lost 0 bases and 3 bases respectively, with 9 bases between them. CDR3 sequence reads: CATSDLESTTDTQYF. For the CDR3, the DNA is TGTGCCACCAGTGATTTGGAGTCAACAACAGATACGCAGTATTTT.

The V and J genes are TRBV5-6 and TRBJ1-5, with D perhaps TRBD1 (6 bases). Looked up from germline, CDR1 is SGHDT and CDR2 is YYEEEE. V gave up 4 bases and J gave up 6 bases, with 17 bases separating them. This CDR3 has 15 amino acids. The CDR3 sequence: CASSKLQGASQPQHF. CDR3 bases: TGTGCCAGCAGCAAACTACAGGGCGCTAGTCAGCCCCAGCATTTT.

The rearrangement uses TRBV18 and TRBJ2-2; perhaps TRBD1 as D (6 bases). CDR1 is KGHSH, CDR2 LQKENI, per germline. V was cut by 5 bases and J by 1 base, with 11 bases left in between. This CDR3 has 15 amino acids. The CDR3 spells CASSKGQMNTGELFF. In DNA form, the CDR3 reads TGTGCCAGCTCAAAAGGACAGATGAACACCGGGGAGCTGTTTTTT.

The chain has TRBV19 and TRBJ2-1, with D uncertain. In germline, CDR1 is LNHDA, CDR2 SQIVND (reference sequence). V was clipped by 0 bases and J by 7 bases, with 16 bases between them. This CDR3 comprises 16 residues. CDR3 coding DNA: TGTGCCAGTAGTATAGACACAGAGGATCTGAGAAATGAGCAGTTCTTC. Protein: CASSIDTEDLRNEQFF.

This clonotype has only a few counts. This chain links TRBV29-1 with TRBJ2-1, with D perhaps matching TRBD2 (6 bases). V gave up 2 bases and J gave up 9 bases, with 14 bases separating them. CDR3 size: 13 residues. Germline loops: CDR1 SQVTM, CDR2 ANQGSEA. The DNA of the CDR3 is TGCAGCGTTGAAATGACACTGGGGGGTGAGCAGTTCTTC. Its translation: CSVEMTLGGEQFF.

This clonotype was recorded a few times. The chain recombines TRBV11-2 with TRBJ2-2; 7 bases are a match to TRBD1. V dropped 4 bases and J dropped 5; count of bases not matched to a gene: 4. The CDR3 totals 14 residues. The germline gives CDR1 SGHAT, CDR2 FQNNGV. For the CDR3, the DNA is TGTGCCAGCAGCTCGAGCAGGGGGACCGGGGAGCTGTTTTTT. Its translation is CASSSSRGTGELFF.

This rearrangement joins TRBV7-2 to TRBJ2-7; 12 bases map to TRBD2. Trimming removed 5 bases from V and 5 bases from J; junction bases left unmatched: 4. The CDR3 consists of 14 residues. CDR1 and CDR2 from the germline V gene are SGHTA and FQGNSA. CDR3 DNA sequence: TGTGCCAGCAGCCCGACTAGCGGGAGCGACGAGCAGTACTTC. Its protein is CASSPTSGSDEQYF.

This clonotype was observed many times. The genes are TRBV12-3 or TRBV12-4 and TRBJ2-1; D is undetermined. The CDR3 is made up of 15 amino acids. Deletions cut 5 bases from V and 0 bases from J, with 11 bases between. The CDR3 region is CASSMTYSSYNEQFF. DNA for the CDR3: TGTGCCAGCAGTATGACGTACAGCTCCTACAATGAGCAGTTCTTC.

This clonotype was seen only a few times. J is TRBJ2-5 and V is TRBV7-2; tentatively, D is TRBD2 (6 bases). CDR1 and CDR2 from the germline V gene are SGHTA and FQGNSA. There are 16 residues in the CDR3. The germline V and J ends were trimmed by 3 bases and 2 bases, with 16 bases remaining between them. CDR3 DNA: TGTGCCAGCAGCTTGACCGGACGACGGGGGCAAGAGACCCAGTACTTC. Amino acids: CASSLTGRRGQETQYF. The complete variable domain, with remaining parts taken from reference TRBV7-2 and TRBJ2-5, reads GAGVSQSPSNKVTEKGKDVELRCDPISGHTALYWYRQSLGQGLEFLIYFQGNSAPDKSGLPSDRFSAERTGGSVSTLTIQRTQQEDSAVYLCASSLTGRRGQETQYFGPGTRLLVL.